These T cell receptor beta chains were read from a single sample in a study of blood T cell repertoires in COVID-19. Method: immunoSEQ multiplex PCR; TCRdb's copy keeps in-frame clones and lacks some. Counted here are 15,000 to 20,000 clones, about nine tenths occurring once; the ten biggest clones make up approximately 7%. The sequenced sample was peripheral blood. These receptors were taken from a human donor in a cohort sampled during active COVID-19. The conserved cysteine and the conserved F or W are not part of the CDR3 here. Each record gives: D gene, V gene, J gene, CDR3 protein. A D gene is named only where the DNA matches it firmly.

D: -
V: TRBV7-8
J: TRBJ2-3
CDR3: ASSLRSWGTDTQY

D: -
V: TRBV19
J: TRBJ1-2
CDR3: ASSISGGFYDGYT

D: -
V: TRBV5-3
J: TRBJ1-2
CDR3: ARSVDSKYGYT

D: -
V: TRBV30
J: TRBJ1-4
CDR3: AWNEENPLPNEKLF

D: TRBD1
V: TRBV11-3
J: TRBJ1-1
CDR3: ASSQVAGGNTEAF

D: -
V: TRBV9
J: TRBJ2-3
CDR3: ASSLRVVKEGDTQY

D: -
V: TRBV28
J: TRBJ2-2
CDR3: ASSPRFGARRDTGELF

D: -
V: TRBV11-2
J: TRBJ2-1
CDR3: ASSQVGSYNEQF

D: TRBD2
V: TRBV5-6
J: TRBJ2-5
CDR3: ASSFWGREETQY

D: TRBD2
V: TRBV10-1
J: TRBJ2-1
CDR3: ASLTSGQYNEQF

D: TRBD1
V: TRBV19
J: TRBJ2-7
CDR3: ASSRQGPPNEQY

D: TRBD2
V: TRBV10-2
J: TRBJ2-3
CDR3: ASRESGADTQY

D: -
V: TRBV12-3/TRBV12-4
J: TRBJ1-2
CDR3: ASGGVYGYT

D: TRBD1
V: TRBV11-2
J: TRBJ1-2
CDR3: ASSLTQGDGYT

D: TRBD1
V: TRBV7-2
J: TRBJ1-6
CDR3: ASSSNRGRGSPLH

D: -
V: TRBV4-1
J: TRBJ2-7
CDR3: ASSQGGTNEQY

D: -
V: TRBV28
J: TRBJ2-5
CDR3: ASSLSRQETQY

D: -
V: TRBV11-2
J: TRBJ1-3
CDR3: ASSLVGGFGNTIY

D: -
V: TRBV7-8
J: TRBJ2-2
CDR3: ASSNPTGINTGELF

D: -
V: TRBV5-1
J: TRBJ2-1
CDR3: ASSLKKQGLSYNEQF

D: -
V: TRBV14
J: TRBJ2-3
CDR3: ASSQDGVTPGLDTQY

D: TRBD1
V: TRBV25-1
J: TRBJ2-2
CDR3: ASSESSGQRHRGAV

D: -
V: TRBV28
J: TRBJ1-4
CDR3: ASTLGAGWEKLF

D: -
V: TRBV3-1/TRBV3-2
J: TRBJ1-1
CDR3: ASSQGGWNTEAF

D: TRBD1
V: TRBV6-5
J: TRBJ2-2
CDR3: ASSYLQGSGELF

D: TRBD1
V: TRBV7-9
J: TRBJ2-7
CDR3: ASSSPRGRTGEGAYEQY

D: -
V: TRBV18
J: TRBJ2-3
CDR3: ASSPPDSLVSTDTQY

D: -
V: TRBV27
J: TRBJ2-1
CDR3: ASSLSLGAAYNEQF

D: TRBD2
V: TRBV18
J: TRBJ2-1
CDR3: ASSPVAGASGEQF

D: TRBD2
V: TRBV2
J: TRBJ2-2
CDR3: ASSEASGRRAGELF

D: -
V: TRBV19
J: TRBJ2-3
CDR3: ASSTTGTDTQY

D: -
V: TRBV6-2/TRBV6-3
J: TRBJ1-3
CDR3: ASSYAGTGNTIY

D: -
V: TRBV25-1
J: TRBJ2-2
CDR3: VVQGSTGELF

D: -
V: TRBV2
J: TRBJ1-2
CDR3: ASSDFGGFELANYGYT

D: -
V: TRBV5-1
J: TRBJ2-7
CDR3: ASSLGTEDEQY

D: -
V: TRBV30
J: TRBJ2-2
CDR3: AWSSRERVAGELF

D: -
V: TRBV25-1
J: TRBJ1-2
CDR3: ASRAADYGYT

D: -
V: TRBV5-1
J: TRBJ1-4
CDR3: ASSLEGSNEKLF

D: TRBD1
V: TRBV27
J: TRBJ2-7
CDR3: ASSFTGGFDEQY

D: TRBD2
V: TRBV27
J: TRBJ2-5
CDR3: ASSPGLAGSETQY

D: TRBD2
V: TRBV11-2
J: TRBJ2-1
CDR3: ASSLYGTIYNEQF

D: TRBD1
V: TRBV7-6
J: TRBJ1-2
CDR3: ASSFLGTGEHGYT

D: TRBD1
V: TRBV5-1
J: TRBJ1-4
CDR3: ASTLGTGGEKLF

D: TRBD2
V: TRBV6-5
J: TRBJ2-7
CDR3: ASRLAGVYEQY

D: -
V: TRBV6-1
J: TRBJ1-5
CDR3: ASSAVRALGINQPQH

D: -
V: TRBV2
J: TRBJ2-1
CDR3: ASSVRGRGSYNEQF

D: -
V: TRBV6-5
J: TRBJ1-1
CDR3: ASSSAGLNTEAF

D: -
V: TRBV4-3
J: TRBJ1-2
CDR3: ASSQGQGFLADYGYT